A selection of T cell receptor beta chains follows, all from one sample in a study of cytomegalovirus exposure and HLA in healthy donors. TCRdb's copy holds only in-frame clones and misses some; the assay was immunoSEQ multiplex PCR. The sample holds fewer than 200,000 clones. Sequenced input: PBMCs. The receptors were gathered from a young man in good health and CMV-seronegative. Each CDR3 is given with its conserved first and last residue. D genes are given only for firm matches.

j_gene,d_gene,v_gene,CDR3aa,CDR3nt
TRBJ1-6,NA,TRBV7-2,CASSVNSPLHF,TGTGCCAGCAGCGTAAATTCACCCCTCCACTTT
TRBJ1-1,NA,TRBV6-5,CASSYYLNTEAFF,TGTGCCAGCAGTTACTACCTAAACACTGAAGCTTTCTTT
TRBJ2-7,TRBD1,TRBV11-2,CASTLGMGRGLEQYF,TGTGCCAGCACCTTGGGGATGGGCAGGGGGCTCGAGCAGTACTTC
TRBJ2-3,NA,TRBV18,CASSPQGTLRTDTQYF,TGTGCCAGCTCACCACAGGGGACTCTTCGCACAGATACGCAGTATTTT
TRBJ1-2,TRBD1,TRBV7-9,CASSNDRTGSLGYTF,TGTGCCAGCAGCAATGATCGGACAGGGTCCCTAGGCTACACCTTC
TRBJ1-2,NA,TRBV7-2,CASTPRKGGRVLNYGYTF,TGTGCCAGCACCCCTCGTAAGGGTGGGAGGGTCCTTAACTATGGCTACACCTTC
TRBJ2-5,TRBD1,TRBV7-2,CASSWAGQGQETQYF,TGTGCCAGCAGCTGGGCGGGACAGGGCCAAGAGACCCAGTACTTC
TRBJ2-5,TRBD2,TRBV6-5,CASGTGGANEETQYF,TGTGCCAGCGGAACGGGGGGGGCGAACGAAGAGACCCAGTACTTC
TRBJ1-2,TRBD1,TRBV5-4,CASSLGQGSYGYTF,TGTGCCAGCAGCTTGGGACAGGGGTCCTATGGCTACACCTTC
TRBJ2-5,NA,TRBV18,CASSPAGQRPYGEETQYF,TGTGCCAGCTCACCGGCGGGACAGCGACCGTACGGGGAAGAGACCCAGTACTTC
TRBJ2-2,TRBD2,TRBV29-1,CSVELAGAGELFF,TGCAGCGTTGAGCTAGCGGGAGCCGGGGAGCTGTTTTTT
TRBJ2-1,NA,TRBV7-9,CASSLALGPYNEQFF,TGTGCCAGCAGCTTAGCTTTGGGGCCCTACAATGAGCAGTTCTTC
TRBJ2-7,NA,TRBV2,CASSGDNSYEQYF,TGTGCCAGCAGTGGGGACAACTCCTACGAGCAGTACTTC
TRBJ2-3,TRBD2,TRBV19,CASSLLPAGGVDTQYF,TGTGCCAGTAGCCTACTCCCGGCGGGGGGAGTAGATACGCAGTATTTT
TRBJ2-5,NA,TRBV6-1,CASSAIPTGILLETQYF,TGTGCCAGCAGTGCGATCCCTACAGGGATCCTACTTGAGACCCAGTACTTC
TRBJ2-1,TRBD2,TRBV5-6,CASSLQRGVYNEQFF,TGTGCCAGCAGCTTGCAGCGGGGGGTCTACAATGAGCAGTTCTTC
TRBJ2-3,TRBD2,TRBV11-2,CASSSPLTAREGTQYF,TGTGCCAGCAGCTCCCCGCTGACTGCTCGGGAGGGTACGCAGTATTTT
TRBJ2-7,NA,TRBV13,CASSPLGPLPYEQYF,TGTGCCAGCAGCCCCCTGGGCCCGTTACCATACGAGCAGTACTTC
TRBJ2-7,NA,TRBV29-1,CSVSHYRDEQYF,TGCAGCGTATCGCACTATCGGGACGAGCAGTACTTC
TRBJ1-1,NA,TRBV18,CASSPIREMNTEAFF,TGTGCCAGCTCACCCATCAGGGAAATGAACACTGAAGCTTTCTTT
TRBJ1-6,NA,TRBV27,CASSPRGSSYNSPLHF,TGTGCCAGCAGCCCTAGGGGAAGCTCCTATAATTCACCCCTCCACTTT
TRBJ1-5,NA,TRBV7-9,CASSSGTGGNQPQHF,TGTGCCAGCAGCAGCGGGACCGGGGGCAATCAGCCCCAGCATTTT
TRBJ2-1,NA,TRBV5-1,CASHRDHEQFF,TGCGCCAGCCACAGGGATCATGAGCAGTTCTTC
TRBJ2-7,NA,TRBV6-5,CASRYRLVAYEQYF,TGTGCCAGCAGATATAGACTAGTCGCCTACGAGCAGTACTTC
TRBJ2-3,TRBD1,TRBV10-3,CAISGRQGPSTDTQYF,TGTGCCATCAGTGGTAGACAGGGCCCTAGCACAGATACGCAGTATTTT
TRBJ2-2,NA,TRBV4-1,CASSQDFTGELFF,TGCGCCAGCAGCCAAGACTTCACCGGGGAGCTGTTTTTT
TRBJ2-1,NA,TRBV19,CASSVGNEQFF,TGTGCCTCTAGCGTGGGCAATGAGCAGTTCTTC
TRBJ2-1,NA,TRBV28,CASSVLRGEQFF,TGTGCCAGCAGTGTCCTCAGGGGTGAGCAGTTCTTC
TRBJ2-2,NA,TRBV27,CASSPPRQKNTGELFF,TGTGCCAGCAGTCCGCCTCGACAGAAAAACACCGGGGAGCTGTTTTTT
TRBJ2-3,NA,TRBV7-9,CASSLGLADTQYF,TGTGCCAGCAGCTTAGGACTCGCAGATACGCAGTATTTT
TRBJ1-4,TRBD1,TRBV4-2,CASGKGQGETNEKLFF,TGTGCCAGCGGAAAAGGACAGGGGGAAACTAATGAAAAACTGTTTTTT
TRBJ2-7,TRBD1,TRBV28,CASSRDGTGSYEQYF,TGTGCCAGCAGTAGGGACGGGACAGGGTCCTACGAGCAGTACTTC
TRBJ1-1,NA,TRBV10-1,CASSPGGFGTNF,TGCGCCAGCAGTCCAGGCGGGTTTGGGACTAACTTT
TRBJ2-3,NA,TRBV18,CASSPLEGTDTQYF,TGTGCCAGCTCACCATTAGAAGGCACAGATACGCAGTATTTT
TRBJ1-1,NA,TRBV21-1,CASNHNKALLFRVLVEIEAFF,TGTGCCAGCAACCACAATAAAGCGCTTCTTTTCCGGGTGTTGGTCGAAATTGAAGCTTTCTTT
TRBJ2-5,TRBD2,TRBV9,CASSVEGLAGGQETQYF,TGTGCCAGCAGCGTAGAAGGACTAGCGGGGGGCCAAGAGACCCAGTACTTC
TRBJ1-2,NA,TRBV4-1,CASSQGRDSANYGYTF,TGCGCCAGCAGCCAAGGTAGGGACTCCGCTAACTATGGCTACACCTTC
TRBJ2-7,TRBD1,TRBV6-5,CASSYAGGAYEQYF,TGTGCCAGCAGTTACGCAGGGGGCGCCTACGAGCAGTACTTC
TRBJ2-1,NA,TRBV14,CASRLREEQFF,TGTGCCAGCAGACTACGGGAGGAGCAGTTCTTC
TRBJ2-2,NA,TRBV5-1,CASSLDRVDAGELFF,TGCGCCAGCAGCTTGGACAGGGTAGATGCCGGGGAGCTGTTTTTT
TRBJ2-5,NA,TRBV30,CASGWQAIQETQYF,TGTGCTTCTGGATGGCAGGCCATCCAAGAGACCCAGTACTTC
TRBJ1-4,NA,TRBV29-1,CSADTVGEKLFF,TGCAGCGCGGACACGGTCGGTGAAAAACTGTTTTTT
TRBJ1-4,TRBD1,TRBV7-9,CASSAQGATNEKLFF,TGTGCCAGCAGCGCACAGGGGGCAACTAATGAAAAACTGTTTTTT
TRBJ1-4,TRBD1,TRBV19,CASSGTGGSEKLFF,TGTGCCAGTAGTGGGACAGGGGGCTCTGAAAAACTGTTTTTT
TRBJ1-6,TRBD1,TRBV27,CASSLVPLRDRSSYNSPLHF,TGTGCCAGCAGTTTGGTTCCCCTCCGGGACAGGAGCTCCTATAATTCACCCCTCCACTTT
TRBJ2-7,TRBD2,TRBV4-1,CASSQAGTSVSYEQYF,TGCGCCAGCAGCCAGGCCGGGACTAGCGTTTCGTACGAGCAGTACTTC
TRBJ1-4,NA,TRBV19,CASSSRWGGGEKLFF,TGTGCCAGTAGTTCTCGATGGGGCGGTGGTGAAAAACTGTTTTTT
TRBJ1-2,TRBD1,TRBV7-2,CASSSDGGQGSGYTF,TGTGCCAGCAGCTCAGACGGGGGACAGGGCTCTGGCTACACCTTC
TRBJ2-3,NA,TRBV30,CAWRYREHTDTQYF,TGTGCCTGGAGATACAGGGAGCACACAGATACGCAGTATTTT
TRBJ1-4,TRBD1,TRBV29-1,CSLDRGLSATNEKLFF,TGCAGCCTGGACAGGGGGCTTTCCGCAACTAATGAAAAACTGTTTTTT
TRBJ1-1,NA,TRBV11-2,CASSFSFVDSVNTEAFF,TGTGCCAGCAGCTTTTCCTTTGTGGACAGTGTGAACACTGAAGCTTTCTTT
TRBJ2-3,TRBD2,TRBV4-2,CASSQETSGLPDTQYF,TGTGCCAGCAGCCAAGAGACTAGCGGGCTTCCAGATACGCAGTATTTT
TRBJ1-1,NA,TRBV7-8,CASSFDGAPGTEAFF,TGTGCCAGCAGCTTTGATGGGGCTCCGGGCACTGAAGCTTTCTTT
TRBJ1-4,NA,TRBV18,CASSPRELTVREKLFF,TGTGCCAGCTCACCACGCGAGCTCACGGTTCGGGAAAAACTGTTTTTT
TRBJ1-5,NA,TRBV19,CASSILAGIYQPQHF,TGTGCCAGTAGTATATTGGCAGGGATTTATCAGCCCCAGCATTTT